These 21 T cell receptor beta chains were sequenced from one sample in a study of neoadjuvant anti-PD-1 for oral cavity cancer. Specified time point: after neoadjuvant nivolumab, at surgical resection. Only in-frame clones appear in the TCRdb table, and some are missing; sequencing was by immunoSEQ multiplex PCR. The data contain about 32,000 clones, roughly 85% of them seen just once; the ten biggest clones take up around 3%. The source material was PBMCs, sampled after nivolumab (anti-PD-1) treatment. These receptors came from a person aged 40 to 85 with oral cavity squamous cell carcinoma.

The chain uses TRBV18 and TRBJ2-2; tentatively, D is TRBD1 (5 bases). Looked up from germline, CDR1 is KGHSH and CDR2 is LQKENI. Trimming pared 6 bases from V and 0 bases from J, leaving 14 bases between. The CDR3 has 16 residues. The CDR3 region is CASSPGQGANTGELFF. CDR3 nucleotides: TGTGCCAGCTCTCCTGGACAAGGGGCGAACACCGGGGAGCTGTTTTTT.

V gene TRBV9 combines with J gene TRBJ2-2, with TRBD2 identical over 7 bases. Germline CDR1 is SGDLS and CDR2 is YYNGEE. CDR3 size: 15 residues. The junction had 4 bases not matched to a gene; V was cut back by 3 bases and J by 2 bases. The DNA for the CDR3 is TGTGCCAGCAGCGCCCCGGGACTAAACACCGGGGAGCTGTTTTTT. It yields the protein CASSAPGLNTGELFF.

The chain links TRBV7-2 to TRBJ1-4, with D tentatively TRBD1 (6 bases). CDR1 is SGHTA, CDR2 FQGNSA, per germline. Trimming took 7 bases from V and 8 from J, leaving 14 bases between them. The CDR3 sequence is 13 residues long. The CDR3 DNA reads as TGTGCCAGCACCTACAGCGGGACAGAAAAACTGTTTTTT. As protein: CASTYSGTEKLFF.

The V call is TRBV7-2, the J call TRBJ1-6; 7 nucleotides match TRBD1. The germline gives CDR1 SGHTA, CDR2 FQGNSA. Trimming took 5 bases from V and 6 from J; bases not matched to a gene: 4. The CDR3 contains 14 residues. As DNA, the CDR3 is TGTGCCAGCAGCCGACAGGGAGCTAATTCACCCCTCCACTTT. Translating it yields CASSRQGANSPLHF. Based on the CDR3 plus reference TRBV7-2 and TRBJ1-6, the full variable domain is GAGVSQSPSNKVTEKGKDVELRCDPISGHTALYWYRQSLGQGLEFLIYFQGNSAPDKSGLPSDRFSAERTGGSVSTLTIQRTQQEDSAVYLCASSRQGANSPLHFGNGTRLTVT.

A few counts support this clone. The CDR3 here is CASSYLGSGVGSEQYF. CDR3 DNA: TGTGCCAGCAGCTATCTCGGGTCAGGGGTAGGAAGCGAGCAGTACTTC. The chain couples TRBV11-2 to TRBJ2-7; D is possibly TRBD1 (6 bases). Germline V gene data show CDR1 as SGHAT and CDR2 as FQNNGV. Trimming took off 4 bases at V and 6 bases at J, with 22 bases between the two ends. This CDR3 is built from 16 residues.

The V gene is TRBV28, the J gene TRBJ2-5, with D uncertain. The V gene's germline CDR1 is MDHEN and CDR2 SYDVKM. Trimming shortened V by 4 bases and J by 7 bases, and 7 bases separated the two germline ends. This CDR3 is built from 11 residues. CDR3 region: CASSWPGTQYF. The CDR3 nucleotides read TGTGCCAGCAGTTGGCCAGGGACCCAGTACTTC.

The chain uses TRBV27 and TRBJ2-3; maybe TRBD1 (6 bases). The CDR3 covers 15 residues. Trimming pared 1 base from V and 1 base from J, leaving 9 bases between. Germline V gene sequence: CDR1 MNHEY, CDR2 SMNVEV (reference sequence). CDR3 in DNA: TGTGCCAGCAGTTTATGGGGGCCCGGCACAGATACGCAGTATTTT. Translating gives CASSLWGPGTDTQYF.

The chain is built from TRBV2 and TRBJ2-7, with no clear D. Trimming pared 6 bases from V and 5 bases from J, leaving 14 bases between. The CDR3 totals 13 residues. Per germline, CDR1 SNHLY and CDR2 FYNNEI. CDR3 protein: CASRGWVRDEQYF. CDR3 DNA sequence: TGTGCCAGCAGGGGTTGGGTTCGCGACGAGCAGTACTTC.

The rearrangement joins TRBV13 to TRBJ1-4; 7 nucleotides line up with TRBD1. V lost 5 bases, J lost 13 bases, and 7 bases stayed unmatched. Germline lookup yields CDR1 PRHDT and CDR2 FYEKMQ (reference sequence). This CDR3 region has 12 residues. The CDR3 nucleotides are TGTGCCAGCAGCCGAGGGACAGAGGGACTGTTTTTT. Protein: CASSRGTEGLFF.

This clone turned up a few times. V is TRBV9 and J is TRBJ1-4; D remains unclear. The germline gives CDR1 SGDLS, CDR2 YYNGEE. The CDR3 loop spans 15 amino acids. Deletions cut 0 bases from V and 8 bases from J, with 14 bases between. As DNA, the CDR3 is TGTGCCAGCAGCGTAGCAAAGGGTGGAAAGGAAAAACTGTTTTTT. Its protein product is CASSVAKGGKEKLFF.

This chain joins TRBV7-2 and TRBJ1-2; weak D call: TRBD1 (5 bases). The CDR3 totals 15 residues. Trimming removed 1 base from V and 6 bases from J, with 15 bases in between. CDR1 and CDR2 (germline): SGHTA, FQGNSA. CDR3: CASSLDEGMPHGYTF. The CDR3, as DNA: TGTGCCAGCAGCTTAGATGAGGGGATGCCTCATGGCTACACCTTC.

The chain joins TRBV7-7 to TRBJ2-5, with D perhaps given as TRBD1 or TRBD2 (5 bases each). Trimming removed 6 bases from V and 4 bases from J, with 15 bases in between. Germline values: CDR1 SSHAT, CDR2 FNYEAQ (reference sequence). This CDR3 is built from 14 residues. CDR3: CASRQLGVGETQYF. The CDR3 DNA reads TGTGCCAGCAGACAACTGGGGGTTGGAGAGACCCAGTACTTC.

The chain links TRBV19 to TRBJ2-7; TRBD1 aligns across 10 bases. The CDR3 spans 15 residues. The trim removed 3 bases at V and 0 bases at J, leaving 2 bases unmatched. Per germline, CDR1 LNHDA and CDR2 SQIVND (reference sequence). CDR3 residues: CASSIRTGGSYEQYF. CDR3 in DNA: TGTGCCAGTAGTATCCGGACAGGGGGCTCCTACGAGCAGTACTTC. The full variable domain, with the rest looked up from reference TRBV19 and TRBJ2-7, is DGGITQSPKYLFRKEGQNVTLSCEQNLNHDAMYWYRQDPGQGLRLIYYSQIVNDFQKGDIAEGYSVSREKKESFPLTVTSAQKNPTAFYLCASSIRTGGSYEQYFGPGTRLTVT.

This chain joins TRBV7-2 and TRBJ1-2; 9 nucleotides align to TRBD1. Looked up from germline, CDR1 is SGHTA and CDR2 is FQGNSA. Trimming took 2 bases from V and 8 from J; bases not matched to a gene: 9. This CDR3 has 15 amino acids. Written as DNA, the CDR3 is TGTGCCAGCAGCTTATCCCGGACAGGGGTTGAAGGCTACACCTTC. Amino acid sequence: CASSLSRTGVEGYTF.

This chain joins TRBV6-4 and TRBJ2-1; TRBD2 matches 12 bases. V dropped 0 bases and J dropped 9; count of bases not matched to a gene: 6. The CDR3 contains 16 residues. From germline, CDR1 is MRHNA and CDR2 SNTAGT. DNA of the CDR3: TGTGCCAGCAGTGACTCTACTAGCGGGGGGCGTAGTGAGCAGTTCTTC. Amino acids: CASSDSTSGGRSEQFF.

The chain employs TRBV5-4 and TRBJ1-1; 8 bases map to TRBD1. In germline, CDR1 is SGHNT, CDR2 YYREEE (reference sequence). The junction had 8 bases not matched to a gene; V was cut back by 4 bases and J by 0 bases. This CDR3 has 16 residues. CDR3 amino acids: CASSTQGVPMNTEAFF. The CDR3 DNA follows: TGTGCCAGCAGCACACAGGGGGTGCCTATGAACACTGAAGCTTTCTTT. Full variable domain (missing parts from reference TRBV5-4 and TRBJ1-1): ETGVTQSPTHLIKTRGQQVTLRCSSQSGHNTVSWYQQALGQGPQFIFQYYREEENGRGNFPPRFSGLQFPNYSSELNVNALELDDSALYLCASSTQGVPMNTEAFFGQGTRLTVV.

The chain combines TRBV5-5 with TRBJ2-4, with D hard to call. CDR3 size: 14 residues. The V gene's germline CDR1 is SGHKS and CDR2 YYEKEE (reference sequence). V was shortened by 3 bases and J by 8 bases, with 15 bases between the two germline ends. In DNA form, the CDR3 reads TGTGCCAGCAGCTCTACGGCGTGGGGATACATTCAGTACTTC. Translated: CASSSTAWGYIQYF. Combining the CDR3 with reference TRBV5-5 and TRBJ2-4 gives the whole variable domain DAGVTQSPTHLIKTRGQQVTLRCSPISGHKSVSWYQQVLGQGPQFIFQYYEKEERGRGNFPDRFSARQFPNYSSELNVNALLLGDSALYLCASSSTAWGYIQYFGAGTRLSVL.

In nucleotides, the CDR3 is TGTGCCAGCAGCTTAGAACTGGGGGGGGCCCACAATGAGCAGTTCTTC. Amino acids: CASSLELGGAHNEQFF. The genes are TRBV7-2 and TRBJ2-1; D might be TRBD2 (7 bases). V lost 1 base and J lost 5, with 15 bases in between. Germline CDR1 reads SGHTA; CDR2 reads FQGNSA. The CDR3 is 16 residues long.

This sequence joins TRBV6-5 and TRBJ1-6; TRBD1 matches 7 bases. This CDR3 comprises 16 residues. With V trimmed by 2 bases and J by 7 bases, 8 bases remained unmatched. Germline CDR1 reads MNHEY; CDR2 reads SVGAGI. DNA for the CDR3: TGTGCCAGCAGTTACAGCCCGGGGACAGCCAATTCACCCCTCCACTTT. It encodes CASSYSPGTANSPLHF.

This chain uses TRBV7-9 with TRBJ1-2, with a possible D match to TRBD1 (5 bases). The germline CDR1 and CDR2 sequences are SEHNR and FQNEAQ (reference sequence). V lost 6 bases to trimming and J lost 6 bases, with 17 bases between them. The CDR3 is made up of 14 amino acids. CDR3 DNA: TGTGCCAGCAGGGTGGCAGGCTGGGGGGATGGCTACACCTTC. Protein sequence: CASRVAGWGDGYTF.

This chain joins TRBV7-2 and TRBJ2-1; 7 bases are shared with TRBD2. V was pared by 0 bases and J by 5 bases, with 4 bases of the junction left unmatched. Germline CDR1 SGHTA, CDR2 FQGNSA. The CDR3 runs 15 residues. In nucleotides, the CDR3 is TGTGCCAGCAGCTTAGCGGGGGGGAATCACAATGAGCAGTTCTTC. Its protein is CASSLAGGNHNEQFF.